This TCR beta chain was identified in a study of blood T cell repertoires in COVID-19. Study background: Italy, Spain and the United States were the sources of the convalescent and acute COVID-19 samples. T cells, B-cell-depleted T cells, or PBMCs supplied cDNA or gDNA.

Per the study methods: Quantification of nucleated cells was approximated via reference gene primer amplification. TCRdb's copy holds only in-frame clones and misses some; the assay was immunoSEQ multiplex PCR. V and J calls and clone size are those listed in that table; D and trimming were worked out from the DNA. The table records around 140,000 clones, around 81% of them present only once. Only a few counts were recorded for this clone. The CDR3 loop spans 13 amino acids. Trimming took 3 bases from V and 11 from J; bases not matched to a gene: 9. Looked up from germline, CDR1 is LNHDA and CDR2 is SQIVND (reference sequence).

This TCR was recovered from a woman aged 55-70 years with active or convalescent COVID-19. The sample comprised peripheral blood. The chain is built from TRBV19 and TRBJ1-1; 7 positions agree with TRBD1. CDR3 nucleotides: TGTGCCAGTAGTATGTCCAGGGGGAGTTACGCTTTCTTT. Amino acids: CASSMSRGSYAFF.